This T cell receptor (beta chain) was identified in a study of CD8 T cells in ankylosing spondylitis. TCRdb reanalysed the 5' RACE reads using MiXCR and keeps one entry per CDR3 protein. The sample lists about 39,000 distinct CDR3 sequences; under 13% were seen once. The CDR3 has 15 residues. Germline CDR1 is LNHDA and CDR2 is SQIVND (reference sequence). Trimming shortened V by 6 bases and J by 0 bases, and 12 bases separated the two germline ends. This rearrangement joins TRBV19 to TRBJ2-1, with unresolved D. The TCR originated in a male donor with ankylosing spondylitis or in good health (not recorded which). Sequencing used blood, either unsorted or a sorted T cell fraction (not recorded which). The CDR3 DNA follows: TGTGCCAGTAGCCTAGACGGATACTCCTACAATGAGCAGTTCTTC. This encodes CASSLDGYSYNEQFF.